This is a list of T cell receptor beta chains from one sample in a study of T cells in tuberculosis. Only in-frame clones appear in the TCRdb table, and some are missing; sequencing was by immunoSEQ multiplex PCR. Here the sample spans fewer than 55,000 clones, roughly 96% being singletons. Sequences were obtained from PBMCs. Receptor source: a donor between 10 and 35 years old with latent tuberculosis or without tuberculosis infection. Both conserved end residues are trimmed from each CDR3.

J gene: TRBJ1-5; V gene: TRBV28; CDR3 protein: ASSLSGVLQPQH
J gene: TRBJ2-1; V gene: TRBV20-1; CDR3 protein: AAPTGDEQF
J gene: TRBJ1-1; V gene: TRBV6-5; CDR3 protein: ASSSQGGGMNTEAF
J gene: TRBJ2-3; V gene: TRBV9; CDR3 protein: ASSVVRCAGTPLCLVTDTQY
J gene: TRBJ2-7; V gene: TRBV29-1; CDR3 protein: SVEESGRASREQY
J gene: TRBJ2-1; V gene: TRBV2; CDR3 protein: ASSYLAGAYNEQF
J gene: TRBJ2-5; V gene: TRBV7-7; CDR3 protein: ASSYDSEVAGATQY
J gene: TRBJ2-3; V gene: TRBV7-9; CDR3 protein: ASSFVVGEGTDTQY
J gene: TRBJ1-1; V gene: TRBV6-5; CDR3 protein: ASRQGAANTEAF
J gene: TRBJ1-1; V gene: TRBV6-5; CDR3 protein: ASSPRGTWNTEAF
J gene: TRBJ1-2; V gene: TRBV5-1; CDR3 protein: ASTGDYGYT
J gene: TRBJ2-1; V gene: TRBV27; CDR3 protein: ASSLGLAGGLLGGNEQF
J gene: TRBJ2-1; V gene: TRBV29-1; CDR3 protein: SVDWTGVGQF
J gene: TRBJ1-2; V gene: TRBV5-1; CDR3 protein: ASSTRDRDYGYT
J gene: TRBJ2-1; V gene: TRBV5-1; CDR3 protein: ASSALAVSSYNEQF
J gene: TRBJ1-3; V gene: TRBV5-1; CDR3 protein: ASSSTGPGNTIY
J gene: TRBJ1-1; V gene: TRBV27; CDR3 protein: ATLDRGSTEAF
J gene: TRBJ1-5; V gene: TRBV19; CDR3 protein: ASSHNRGRSNQPQH
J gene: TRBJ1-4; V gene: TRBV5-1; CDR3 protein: ASSLSGQGNEKLF
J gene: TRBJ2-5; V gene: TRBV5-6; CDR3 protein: ASSSLTERETQY
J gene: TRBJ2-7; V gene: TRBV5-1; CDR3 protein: ASSLGGPYEQY
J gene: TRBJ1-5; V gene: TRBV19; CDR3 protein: ASSVRTGFTGNQPQH
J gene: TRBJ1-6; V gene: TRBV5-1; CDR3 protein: ASSSSGAGNSPLH
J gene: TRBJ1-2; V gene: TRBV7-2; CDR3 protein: ASSLQYYGYT
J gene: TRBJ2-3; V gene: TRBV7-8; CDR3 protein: ASSLVTGGSTDTQY
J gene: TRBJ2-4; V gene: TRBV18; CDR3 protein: ASSPTSGIIQY
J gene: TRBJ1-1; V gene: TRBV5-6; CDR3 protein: ASSTLGQLNTEAF
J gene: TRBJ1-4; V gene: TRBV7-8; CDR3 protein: ASSFGVEADPTNEKLF
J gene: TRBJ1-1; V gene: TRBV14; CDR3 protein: ASSQDASSWAGGEAF